Below, 23 T cell receptor beta chains from the same sample are listed, as sequenced in a study of T cells in Graves' hyperthyroidism and ophthalmopathy (dated by TCRdb to between 2018 and 2021). Library construction relied on multiplex PCR. Sequencing relied on an Illumina HiSeq 2000. The TCR beta CDR3 regions were amplified from RNA transcripts. The first round of RT-PCR for the TCR CDR3 was performed with the HTBI primer set and the Qiagen OneStep RT-PCR kit. TCRdb itself trimmed the public reads at Q25 with fastp, ran MiXCR and retained productive beta chains. Here each entry gathers all rows of one CDR3 protein and keeps the most common genes and DNA. The sample table holds 300,000 to 400,000 distinct CDR3 sequences, of which approximately 15% were seen once. Together, the top ten hold 15% to 20% of the sample. The sample comprised blood. These receptors were obtained from a woman in her twenties or thirties with Graves' ophthalmopathy.

The sample holds a few counts of this clonotype. Being one base from a much bigger clone, this may be a read error. Likely a read error: the CDR3 ends without its conserved phenylalanine or tryptophan. J is TRBJ2-7 and V is TRBV20-1; D ambiguous. Germline CDR1 is DFQATT and CDR2 is SNEGSKA (reference sequence). CDR3 length: 13 amino acids. V lost 0 bases, J lost 3 bases, and 9 bases lay in between. For the CDR3, the DNA is TGCAGTGCTAGAGATCCCGGAGTCTACGAGCAGTACCTC. It yields the protein CSARDPGVYEQYL.

This clonotype was seen many times. The chain recombines TRBV7-2 with TRBJ2-1; tentative D call: TRBD2 (6 bases). Germline CDR1 is SGHTA and CDR2 is FQGNSA. This CDR3 is 15 amino acids long. The germline V and J ends were trimmed by 7 bases and 4 bases, with 17 bases remaining between them. DNA of the CDR3: TGTGCCAGCACCAGTACTGGTAGCGGATACAATGAGCAGTTCTTC. Its translation: CASTSTGSGYNEQFF. Using reference TRBV7-2 and TRBJ2-1 for the parts outside the CDR3, the full variable domain is GAGVSQSPSNKVTEKGKDVELRCDPISGHTALYWYRQSLGQGLEFLIYFQGNSAPDKSGLPSDRFSAERTGGSVSTLTIQRTQQEDSAVYLCASTSTGSGYNEQFFGPGTRLTVL.

This clonotype was recorded many times. In DNA form, the CDR3 reads TGTGCCAGCAGCCGGTCGGCAGATAATGAAAAACTGTTTTTT. It encodes CASSRSADNEKLFF. The chain uses TRBV7-2 and TRBJ1-4; D is unclear. The CDR3 has 14 residues. V was shortened by 5 bases and J by 4 bases, with 11 bases between the two germline ends. Germline CDR1 and CDR2: SGHTA and FQGNSA.

This clonotype was observed at least ten times. V gene TRBV20-1 combines with J gene TRBJ1-6, with D unresolved. The CDR3 has 15 residues. The ends were cut back, 3 bases at V and 8 bases at J, with 17 bases in the middle. The V gene's germline CDR1 is DFQATT and CDR2 SNEGSKA (reference sequence). The CDR3 DNA sequence: TGCAGTGCTAGTCGGGCGGCCGGGATTGATTCACCCCTCCACTTT. Its protein product is CSASRAAGIDSPLHF.

This clonotype has at least ten counts. The rearrangement links TRBV20-1 to TRBJ2-5; 14 nucleotides agree with TRBD2. The CDR3 has 17 amino acids. Germline-derived CDR1 and CDR2 are DFQATT and SNEGSKA (reference sequence). The V gene end was trimmed by 3 bases and the J gene end by 5 bases; junction bases not matched to a gene: 11. The CDR3 nucleotides read TGCAGTGCTAGCCCGACTAGCGGGGGGGAGCTACAGGAGACCCAGTACTTC. Translated, it gives CSASPTSGGELQETQYF.

This clonotype was detected ten times or more. The CDR3 protein is CASSPSREAETQYF. DNA of the CDR3: TGTGCCAGCAGCCCCAGTAGGGAGGCAGAGACCCAGTACTTC. The genes are TRBV7-3 and TRBJ2-5, with D perhaps matching TRBD2 (6 bases). V lost 5 bases, J lost 4 bases, and 14 bases lay in between. This CDR3 region has 14 residues. Germline CDR1 SGHTA, CDR2 FQGTGA.

This clonotype was seen only a few times. This chain joins TRBV15 and TRBJ1-2, with 7 bases matching TRBD1. J lost 4 bases, V lost 1 base, and 6 bases had no gene match. The CDR3 covers 15 residues. CDR1 and CDR2 from the germline V gene are LNHNV and YYDKDF (reference sequence). In nucleotides, the CDR3 is TGTGCCACCAGCAGAGCGACACAGGGGCCCTATGGCTACACCTTC. Translated: CATSRATQGPYGYTF.

V gene TRBV3-1 combines with J gene TRBJ1-1; TRBD1 might be the D (6 bases). V dropped 0 bases and J dropped 6 bases, with 14 bases sitting between them. CDR1 and CDR2 from the germline V gene are LGHDT and YNNKEL (reference sequence). This CDR3 spans 15 amino acids. CDR3 loop: CASSQDRVGGSEAFF. The CDR3 DNA sequence: TGTGCCAGCAGCCAAGACAGGGTCGGGGGCTCTGAAGCTTTCTTT.

This clonotype was picked up a small number of times. The rearrangement links TRBV4-2 to TRBJ2-1; D gene uncertain. Trimming took 3 bases from V and 0 from J, leaving 12 bases between them. CDR1 is LGHNA, CDR2 YNFKEQ, per germline. The length of the CDR3 is 16 residues. CDR3 amino acids: CASSQRTLSSYNEQFF. The CDR3 coding sequence is TGTGCCAGCAGCCAGCGAACACTGAGCTCCTACAATGAGCAGTTCTTC.

This clonotype was picked up many times. This chain connects TRBV30 to TRBJ2-7, with TRBD1 matching 11 bases. V dropped 4 bases and J dropped 2; count of bases not matched to a gene: 4. This CDR3 is built from 14 residues. Germline loops: CDR1 GTSNPN, CDR2 SVGIG (reference sequence). CDR3 in DNA: TGTGCCTGGACCGGGACAGGGGGTCCCTACGAGCAGTACTTC. Protein product: CAWTGTGGPYEQYF.

This clonotype was recorded a few times. The chain couples TRBV10-3 to TRBJ1-1; 8 bases line up with TRBD1. Germline CDR1 reads ENHRY; CDR2 reads SYGVKD. Trimming cost V 4 bases and J 3 bases; bases outside gene matches: 7. The CDR3 loop spans 15 amino acids. This chain's CDR3 is CAISGPGQAHTEAFF. The CDR3 coding sequence is TGTGCCATCAGTGGACCGGGACAGGCCCACACTGAAGCTTTCTTT.

Details on this clonotype: This may be a read error: a much more frequent sequence differs by one nucleotide. This chain uses TRBV6-4 with TRBJ2-1; 9 nucleotides agree with TRBD2. CDR1 MRHNA and CDR2 SNTAGT come from the germline V gene. Trimming removed 3 bases from V and 7 bases from J; junction bases left unmatched: 7. The CDR3 sequence is 15 residues long. The CDR3, as DNA: TGTGCCAGCAGTGAAGCGGCGGGGGGGCAAAATGAGCAGTTCTTC. Translated, it gives CASSEAAGGQNEQFF.

This chain connects TRBV27 to TRBJ2-5; 11 bases map to TRBD2. The CDR3 totals 17 residues. Per germline, CDR1 MNHEY and CDR2 SMNVEV (reference sequence). V dropped 6 bases and J dropped 5; count of bases not matched to a gene: 14. DNA of the CDR3: TGTGCCAGCAGCCTACTAGCGGGGGCAACCCGAAGGGAGACCCAGTACTTC. Its translation is CASSLLAGATRRETQYF.

This clonotype occurred a few times. The chain has TRBV6-1 and TRBJ1-4; TRBD1 matches 8 bases. The CDR3 length is 14 residues. Germline V gene data show CDR1 as MNHNS and CDR2 as SASEGT. The J segment lost 8 bases and the V segment lost 6 bases, leaving 8 bases of the junction unmatched. CDR3 region: CASSFGQGAEKLFF. The CDR3 bases are TGTGCCAGCAGCTTCGGACAGGGAGCGGAAAAACTGTTTTTT.

At least ten counts were recorded for this clonotype. The gene calls are TRBV14 and TRBJ1-4, with D possibly matching TRBD1 (5 bases). From germline, CDR1 is SGHDN and CDR2 FVKESK. V was pared by 0 bases and J by 7 bases, with 9 bases between. The CDR3 contains 14 residues. CDR3 DNA sequence: TGTGCCAGCAGCCAAGACAGGGCGGTTGAAAAACTGTTTTTT. It is translated as CASSQDRAVEKLFF.

This sequence joins TRBV4-2 and TRBJ2-2; 10 bases match TRBD2. The V segment lost 0 bases and the J segment 0 bases; nucleotides outside the gene matches: 4. The CDR3 spans 18 residues. Germline assignment: CDR1 LGHNA and CDR2 YNFKEQ. The CDR3 is CASSQDLSGGSNTGELFF. In DNA form, the CDR3 reads TGTGCCAGCAGCCAAGATCTTAGCGGGGGGTCGAACACCGGGGAGCTGTTTTTT.

This clonotype was detected many times. V and J are TRBV7-9 and TRBJ2-3; the D gene is possibly TRBD2 (6 bases). The V and J ends lost 5 bases and 2 bases respectively, with 17 bases between them. The V gene's germline CDR1 is SEHNR and CDR2 FQNEAQ (reference sequence). There are 16 residues in the CDR3. CDR3: CASSQPRDSPTDTQYF. CDR3 coding DNA: TGTGCCAGCAGCCAACCGAGGGACTCCCCCACAGATACGCAGTATTTT.

The table lists this clonotype with many counts. This sequence joins TRBV11-2 and TRBJ1-1; D is possibly TRBD1 (6 bases). Between the trimmed V and J ends, which lost 3 bases and 1 base, there was a span of 12 bases. The CDR3 spans 15 residues. Germline V CDR1 and CDR2: SGHAT, FQNNGV. The CDR3 sequence is CASSFLGGGNTEAFF. The CDR3 DNA reads as TGTGCCAGCAGCTTTTTGGGAGGGGGGAACACTGAAGCTTTCTTT.

This clonotype showed up many times. The V and J genes are TRBV11-1 and TRBJ2-5; 7 bases are shared with TRBD1. CDR1 and CDR2 from the germline V gene are SGHAT and FQDESV (reference sequence). The length of the CDR3 is 14 residues. V trimming: 5 bases; J trimming: 3 bases; junction bases outside the gene matches: 6. DNA of the CDR3: TGTGCCAGCAGCCTATTGGGACAGAAAGAGACCCAGTACTTC. This codes for CASSLLGQKETQYF.

The table lists this clonotype with a few counts. Since a much larger clone is just one base distant, this may be a read error. J is TRBJ1-4 and V is TRBV18; D not resolved. V was clipped by 6 bases and J by 1 base, with 9 bases between them. The CDR3 loop spans 14 amino acids. Germline CDR1 reads KGHSH; CDR2 reads LQKENI. CDR3 sequence: CASSRQGTNEKLFF. Written as DNA, the CDR3 is TGTGCCAGCTCCCGCCAAGGAACTAATGAAAAACTGTTTTTT.

This clonotype has a count of ten or more. J is TRBJ1-2 and V is TRBV6-1; a weak D match, TRBD1 (5 bases). CDR1 and CDR2 (germline): MNHNS, SASEGT. CDR3 length: 15 amino acids. V shed 6 bases and J shed 0 bases, with 14 bases lying between them. The CDR3 protein is CASSKRGRANYGYTF. In DNA form, the CDR3 reads TGTGCCAGCAGCAAACGGGGACGGGCTAACTATGGCTACACCTTC.

There are many counts of this clonotype. The chain combines TRBV2 with TRBJ2-4, with D tentatively TRBD1 (6 bases). The V end lost 8 bases, the J end lost 7 bases, and 9 bases lay between the germline ends. CDR3 size: 11 residues. Germline CDR1 is SNHLY and CDR2 is FYNNEI. The CDR3 loop is CASLTGNIQYF. Here the CDR3 DNA reads TGTGCCAGCTTAACAGGGAACATTCAGTACTTC.

The rearrangement uses TRBV4-1 and TRBJ2-2; the D gene is possibly TRBD1 (5 bases). This CDR3 has 15 residues. The V end lost 1 base, the J end lost 7 bases, and 13 bases lay between the germline ends. Germline V gene data show CDR1 as MGHRA and CDR2 as YSYEKL. CDR3 residues: CASSQVPRVGGELFF. CDR3 nucleotide sequence: TGCGCCAGCAGCCAAGTCCCCAGGGTTGGCGGGGAGCTGTTTTTT.